Sequencing of this TCR beta chain was carried out in a study of T cell responses to AZD1222 COVID-19 vaccine. Overall study results and limits: Donors were chiefly white British, with a greater number of females, and clonal diversity was perhaps underestimated.

Turning to this clone: Its antigen is currently unknown.

Germline V CDR1 and CDR2: MNHEY, SVGEGT. The CDR3 contains 15 residues. V lost 6 bases, J lost 7 bases, and 12 bases stayed unmatched. This table comes from immunoSEQ multiplex PCR, and its TCRdb copy is limited to in-frame clones, with some not included. The sample carries about 56,000 clones, roughly three quarters recorded once. This TCR was sampled from an adult who received the AZD1222 COVID-19 vaccine. The source was peripheral blood, collected 28 days after the second AZD1222 dose. This chain connects TRBV6-2 or TRBV6-3 to TRBJ2-7; 10 bases map to TRBD2. CDR3 in amino acids: CASSTHSGRAGEQYF. CDR3 DNA sequence: TGTGCCAGCAGCACCCACAGCGGGAGGGCCGGGGAGCAGTACTTC.